This T cell receptor beta chain was identified in a study of T cell changes during pregnancy in multiple sclerosis. Germline assignment: CDR1 MDHEN and CDR2 SYDVKM. The CDR3 has 14 residues. J was trimmed by 9 bases and V by 4 bases; bases with no gene match: 6. TCRdb keeps only in-frame clones here, not all; method: immunoSEQ multiplex PCR. The profile shows 30,000 or so clones, about 91% of them singletons. This receptor was taken from a female donor with multiple sclerosis, enrolled in a pregnancy study. The sequencing used CD8+ T cells from peripheral blood mononuclear cells, collected in the second trimester of pregnancy. This rearrangement joins TRBV28 to TRBJ2-1, with 10 bases matching TRBD2. The CDR3 nucleotides read TGTGCCAGCAGTTGGGGGACTAGCGCTAGTGAGCAGTTCTTC. Protein product: CASSWGTSASEQFF.